This T cell receptor beta chain emerged from a study of OX40 agonist ivuxolimab in advanced cancers. Study details: Dose-escalation patients suffered from hepatocellular carcinoma, melanoma, renal cell or head and neck cancer. General study points: Clones of CD4+ and CD8+ blood T cells grew by week 6 at doses of 0.1 to 3.0 mg/kg. Among T cells, CD8+ cells averaged more expanded clones than CD4+ cells. Among the lowest levels of clonal expansion were found in partial responders at 0.1-3.0 mg/kg.

Libraries were prepared by immunoSEQ multiplex PCR; TCRdb keeps only in-frame clonotypes and omits some of them. This sample carries approximately 77,000 clones, about 90% of them seen once, and the ten largest clones take under 2%. CDR1 is MNHEY and CDR2 is SVGAGI in the germline V gene. The CDR3 covers 15 residues. With V trimmed by 6 bases and J by 6 bases, 11 bases remained unmatched. Notes on this clone: Its cognate antigen is unknown.

The rearrangement links TRBV6-5 to TRBJ1-5; the match to TRBD1 covers 7 bases. The specimen comprised CD4+ or CD8+ T cells sorted from blood, sampled in a trial of the OX40 agonist ivuxolimab. This sequence was found in an adult with an advanced solid tumor such as melanoma, head and neck, liver or kidney cancer. The CDR3 DNA is TGTGCCAGCAGCACCGACAGGGCGTGGGGTCAGCCCCAGCATTTT. Translating it yields CASSTDRAWGQPQHF.